This T cell receptor beta chain derives from a study of blood T cell repertoires in COVID-19. Overall study: The United States, Italy and Spain were the sources of the acute and convalescent COVID-19 samples. T cells, B-cell-depleted T cells, or PBMCs supplied cDNA or gDNA.

Authors' analysis steps: The authors estimated nucleated cell counts from reference gene primer amplification. Produced via immunoSEQ multiplex PCR; TCRdb's table is partial and in-frame only. V and J calls and clone size are as listed in that table; D and trimming were resolved from the DNA. Among some 200,000 clones listed, around three quarters were seen once. Germline loops: CDR1 SGHAT, CDR2 FQNNGV. The CDR3 runs 14 residues. V lost 5 bases to trimming and J lost 0 bases, with 7 bases between them. The rearrangement joins TRBV11-2 to TRBJ1-4; D gene unclear. The specimen sequenced was peripheral blood. The source of this sequence is a woman aged 65 to 85 with acute or convalescent COVID-19. The CDR3 spells CASSRSATNEKLFF. The DNA of the CDR3 is TGTGCCAGCAGCCGTAGTGCAACTAATGAAAAACTGTTTTTT.